This entry lists 14 T cell receptor beta chains sequenced from one sample in a study. TCRdb re-called the 5' RACE reads with MiXCR, one entry per CDR3 protein. The sample has 60,000 to 65,000 distinct CDR3 sequences, roughly 30% seen once. Sequencing used tumor-infiltrating naive CD4+ T cells sorted from the breast tumor. Subset reported: naive CD4+ T cells, CD4+CD45RA+CD25-. The origin of the receptors is a female donor with breast cancer.

This clonotype showed up many times. The chain uses TRBV4-2 and TRBJ2-7; D is unclear. Trimming took off 0 bases at V and 8 bases at J, with 14 bases between the two ends. CDR3 length: 14 amino acids. Germline loops: CDR1 LGHNA, CDR2 YNFKEQ. The CDR3 loop is CASSQDGTESQQYF. CDR3 DNA sequence: TGTGCCAGCAGCCAAGATGGTACAGAGTCGCAGCAGTACTTC.

The chain combines TRBV6-1 with TRBJ2-7, with 8 positions matching TRBD2. The CDR3 contains 15 residues. Germline loops: CDR1 MNHNS, CDR2 SASEGT. The V and J ends lost 6 bases and 2 bases, in that order; junction bases with no gene match: 9. CDR3 DNA: TGTGCCAGCAGCTCTATAGCGGGACCGCCCTACGAGCAGTACTTC. Amino acids: CASSSIAGPPYEQYF.

This clonotype was counted only a few times. The chain employs TRBV12-3 or TRBV12-4 and TRBJ2-2, with a weak D call TRBD2 (6 bases). The CDR3 is 15 residues long. V was cut by 1 base and J by 5 bases, with 11 bases left in between. The CDR3 reads CASSLVGSGTGELFF. The CDR3 DNA sequence: TGTGCCAGCAGTTTAGTTGGTAGCGGAACCGGGGAGCTGTTTTTT.

As regards this clonotype: An end of the junction differs from the germline gene, which may be a read error. V usage is TRBV7-3 and J usage is TRBJ2-7; 8 bases line up with TRBD2. The CDR3 is made up of 15 amino acids. The germline V gene has CDR1 SGHTA and CDR2 FQGTGA. The CDR3 reads CAGSPQASGFYEQYF. The CDR3 DNA sequence: TGTGCCGGCAGCCCCCAGGCTAGCGGGTTCTACGAGCAGTACTTC. Complete variable domain (other parts from reference TRBV7-3 and TRBJ2-7): GAGVSQTPSNKVTEKGKYVELRCDPISGHTALYWYRQSLGQGPEFLIYFQGTGAADDSGLPNDRFFAVRPEGSVSTLKIQRTERGDSAVYLCAGSPQASGFYEQYFGPGTRLTVT.

CDR3 region: CATTEVGRSGYEQYF. The CDR3, as DNA: TGTGCCACCACCGAGGTAGGCAGGTCGGGATACGAGCAGTACTTC. The J gene is TRBJ2-7, the V gene TRBV28, with D perhaps matching TRBD2 (5 bases). Trimming left V 10 bases short and J 4 bases short, with 23 bases between. CDR1 and CDR2 (germline): MDHEN, SYDVKM. The CDR3 sequence is 15 residues long. Full variable domain (rest looked up from reference TRBV28 and TRBJ2-7): DVKVTQSSRYLVKRTGEKVFLECVQDMDHENMFWYRQDPGLGLRLIYFSYDVKMKEKGDIPEGYSVSREKKERFSLILESASTNQTSMYLCATTEVGRSGYEQYFGPGTRLTVT.

The chain carries TRBV5-1 and TRBJ1-2; unclear D gene. This CDR3 region has 13 residues. Trimming stripped 4 bases from V and 1 base from J, with 8 bases between. Looked up from germline, CDR1 is SGHRS and CDR2 is YFSETQ. This chain's CDR3 is CASSPAGNYGYTF. DNA for the CDR3: TGCGCCAGCAGCCCCGCGGGTAACTATGGCTACACCTTC. The full variable domain, its missing parts supplied by reference TRBV5-1 and TRBJ1-2, is KAGVTQTPRYLIKTRGQQVTLSCSPISGHRSVSWYQQTPGQGLQFLFEYFSETQRNKGNFPGRFSGRQFSNSRSEMNVSTLELGDSALYLCASSPAGNYGYTFGSGTRLTVV.

This clonotype ranks as medium-sized. V gene TRBV6-2 or TRBV6-3 combines with J gene TRBJ2-7, with TRBD1 identical over 9 bases. After removal of 5 bases from V and 1 base from J, the junction contained 9 bases not matched to a gene. This CDR3 is built from 16 residues. CDR1 and CDR2 from the germline V gene are MNHEY and SVGEGT. The CDR3, as DNA: TGTGCCAGCAGTACCTATCCCGGGACAGGGTCCTACGAGCAGTACTTC. It codes for CASSTYPGTGSYEQYF.

This chain uses TRBV6-5 with TRBJ2-1; 7 positions match TRBD1. The CDR3 covers 16 residues. CDR1 and CDR2 from the germline V gene are MNHEY and SVGAGI. V dropped 6 bases and J dropped 2; count of bases not matched to a gene: 10. The CDR3, as DNA: TGTGCCAGCAGCCTCGACAGGGCTACAACCTACAATGAGCAGTTCTTC. Protein sequence: CASSLDRATTYNEQFF.

The chain couples TRBV6-1 to TRBJ1-5, with D uncertain. CDR1 and CDR2 from the germline V gene are MNHNS and SASEGT. There are 19 residues in the CDR3. Trimming removed 3 bases at V and 6 bases at J, with 27 bases between. CDR3 amino acids: CASSDFGSDLNPFFQPQHF. The CDR3 DNA sequence: TGTGCCAGCAGTGATTTCGGGTCTGATTTAAACCCCTTTTTTCAGCCCCAGCATTTT.

In this sample, this clonotype turned up once. This chain links TRBV20-1 with TRBJ2-4; 9 bases are shared with TRBD2. The length of the CDR3 is 17 residues. Looked up from germline, CDR1 is DFQATT and CDR2 is SNEGSKA (reference sequence). J gave up 0 bases and V 3 bases, and 9 bases lay outside the gene matches. Written as DNA, the CDR3 is TGCAGTGCTAGGAGAGTAGCGGGAGCTCTAGCCAAAAACATTCAGTACTTC. Protein sequence: CSARRVAGALAKNIQYF.

This clonotype was detected ten times or more. The gene calls are TRBV7-9 and TRBJ1-2; D not certain. The CDR3 has 12 amino acids. CDR1 and CDR2 from the germline V gene are SEHNR and FQNEAQ (reference sequence). The V gene lost 1 base and the J gene lost 4 bases, with 4 bases spanning the gap. The CDR3 DNA is TGTGCCAGCAGCTTAGTGATCTATGGCTACACCTTC. Translation: CASSLVIYGYTF.

The sample holds a few counts of this clonotype. Given a much more abundant clone one base away, this may be a read error. The chain couples TRBV5-1 to TRBJ2-1; 7 bases are a match to TRBD1. This CDR3 is 15 amino acids long. Germline lookup yields CDR1 SGHRS and CDR2 YFSETQ. The DNA for the CDR3 is TGCGCCAGCAGCAGCCAAGGGGGCTCCTACAATGAGCGGTTCTTC. It encodes CASSSQGGSYNERFF.

The chain employs TRBV27 and TRBJ2-3; no clear D. Germline CDR1 and CDR2: MNHEY and SMNVEV (reference sequence). Trimming shortened V by 2 bases and J by 1 base, and 10 bases separated the two germline ends. The CDR3 has 15 amino acids. CDR3 in DNA: TGTGCCAGCAGTTTAACGGCCGCTGGCACAGATACGCAGTATTTT. As protein: CASSLTAAGTDTQYF.

The chain employs TRBV4-1 and TRBJ2-5; D uncertain. CDR3 size: 16 residues. Germline CDR1 is MGHRA and CDR2 is YSYEKL. Trimming took 1 base from V and 5 from J, leaving 17 bases between them. CDR3 bases: TGCGCCAGCAGCCAAGTTAATATGGGGATCTGGGAGACCCAGTACTTC. Translation gives CASSQVNMGIWETQYF.